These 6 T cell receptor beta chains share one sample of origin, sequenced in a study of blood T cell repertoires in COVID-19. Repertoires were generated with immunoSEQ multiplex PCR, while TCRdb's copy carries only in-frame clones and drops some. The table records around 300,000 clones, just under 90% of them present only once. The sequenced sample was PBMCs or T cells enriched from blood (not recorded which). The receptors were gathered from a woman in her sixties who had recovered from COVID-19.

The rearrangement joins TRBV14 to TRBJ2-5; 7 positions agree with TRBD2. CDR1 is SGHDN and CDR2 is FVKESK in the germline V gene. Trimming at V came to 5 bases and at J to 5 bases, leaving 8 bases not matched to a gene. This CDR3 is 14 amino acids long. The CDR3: CASSIGTMKETQYF. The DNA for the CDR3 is TGTGCCAGCAGCATTGGGACTATGAAGGAGACCCAGTACTTC. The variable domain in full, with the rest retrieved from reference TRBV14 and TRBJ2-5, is EAGVTQFPSHSVIEKGQTVTLRCDPISGHDNLYWYRRVMGKEIKFLLHFVKESKQDESGMPNNRFLAERTGGTYSTLKVQPAELEDSGVYFCASSIGTMKETQYFGPGTRLLVL.

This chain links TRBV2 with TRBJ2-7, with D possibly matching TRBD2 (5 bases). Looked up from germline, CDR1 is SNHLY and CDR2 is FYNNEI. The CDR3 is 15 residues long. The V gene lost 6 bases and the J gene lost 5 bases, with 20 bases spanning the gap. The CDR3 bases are TGTGCCAGCAGCATGTCGTCCGGGAATAGCGACGAGCAGTACTTC. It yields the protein CASSMSSGNSDEQYF. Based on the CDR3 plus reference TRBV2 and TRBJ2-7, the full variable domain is EPEVTQTPSHQVTQMGQEVILRCVPISNHLYFYWYRQILGQKVEFLVSFYNNEISEKSEIFDDQFSVERPDGSNFTLKIRSTKLEDSAMYFCASSMSSGNSDEQYFGPGTRLTVT.

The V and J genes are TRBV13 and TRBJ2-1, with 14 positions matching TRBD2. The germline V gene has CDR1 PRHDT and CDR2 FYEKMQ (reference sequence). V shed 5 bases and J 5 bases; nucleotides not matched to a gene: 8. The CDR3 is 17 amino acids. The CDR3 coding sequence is TGTGCCAGCAGCCCCTGGACTAGCGGGGGGTCCCACAATGAGCAGTTCTTC. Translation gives CASSPWTSGGSHNEQFF.

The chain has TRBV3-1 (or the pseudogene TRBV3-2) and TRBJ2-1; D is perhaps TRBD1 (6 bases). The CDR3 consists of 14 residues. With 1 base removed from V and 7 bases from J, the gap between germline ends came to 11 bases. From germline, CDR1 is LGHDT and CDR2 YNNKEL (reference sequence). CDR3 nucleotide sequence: TGTGCCAGCAGCCAAGGACAGGTTTATAATGAGCAGTTCTTC. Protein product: CASSQGQVYNEQFF.

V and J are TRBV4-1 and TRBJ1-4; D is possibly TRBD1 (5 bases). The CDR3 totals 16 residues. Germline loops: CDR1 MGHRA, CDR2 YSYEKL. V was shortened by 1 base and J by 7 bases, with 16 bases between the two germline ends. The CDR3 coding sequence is TGCGCCAGCAGCCAAGCCCAGGGTCGGGTGGTTGAAAAACTGTTTTTT. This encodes CASSQAQGRVVEKLFF.

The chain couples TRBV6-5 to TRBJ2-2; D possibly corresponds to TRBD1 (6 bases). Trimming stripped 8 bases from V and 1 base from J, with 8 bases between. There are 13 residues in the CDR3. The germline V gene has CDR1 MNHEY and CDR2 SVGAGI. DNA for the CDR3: TGTGCCAGCTCGGGACAGAACACCGGGGAGCTGTTTTTT. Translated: CASSGQNTGELFF.